Below are 2 T cell receptor beta chains sequenced from a single sample in a study of CD8 T cells in ankylosing spondylitis. Study-wide results and caveats: Roughly eight highly homologous variants made up a TCR beta motif that seemed to typify ankylosing spondylitis blood.

Their antigens are not known. TCRdb re-called the 5' RACE reads with MiXCR, one entry per CDR3 protein. Of over 600,000 distinct CDR3 sequences in the sample, around 17% were seen once. The sample taken for sequencing was blood, either unsorted or a sorted T cell fraction (not recorded which). The receptor source for this set is a male donor with ankylosing spondylitis.

This sequence joins TRBV28 and TRBJ1-6; 11 bases align to TRBD1. The CDR3 has 15 amino acids. The V and J ends lost 6 bases and 9 bases, in that order; junction bases with no gene match: 7. Germline CDR1 reads MDHEN; CDR2 reads SYDVKM. CDR3 sequence reads: CASREGQGEFSPLHF. The CDR3 DNA sequence: TGTGCCAGCAGGGAGGGACAGGGGGAGTTTTCACCCCTCCACTTT. The complete variable domain, with remaining parts taken from reference TRBV28 and TRBJ1-6, reads DVKVTQSSRYLVKRTGEKVFLECVQDMDHENMFWYRQDPGLGLRLIYFSYDVKMKEKGDIPEGYSVSREKKERFSLILESASTNQTSMYLCASREGQGEFSPLHFGNGTRLTVT.

The rearrangement uses TRBV11-3 and TRBJ2-4; D is unclear. Per the germline V gene, CDR1 is SGHNT and CDR2 is YENEEA. V was trimmed by 5 bases and J by 9 bases, leaving 8 bases between them. This CDR3 contains 11 residues. CDR3 sequence reads: CASSGKGIQYF. Here the CDR3 DNA reads TGTGCCAGCAGCGGGAAAGGCATTCAGTACTTC.